Below are 26 T cell receptor beta chains sequenced from a single sample in a study of response to subunit inactivated influenza vaccine. From the RT-PCR reads, TCRdb called clonotypes with MiXCR, one entry per CDR3 protein. The sample records 500,000 to 600,000 distinct CDR3 sequences, more than 15% being singletons. The starting material was CD4+ T cells sorted from PBMCs, obtained around 25 months after vaccination. The receptors come from a man in his fifties or sixties who received an inactivated influenza vaccine.

This clonotype was seen ten or more times. The genes are TRBV20-1 and TRBJ2-1; 8 bases fit TRBD2. V dropped 6 bases and J dropped 2; count of bases not matched to a gene: 9. In germline, CDR1 is DFQATT, CDR2 SNEGSKA (reference sequence). CDR3 length equals 15 residues. This CDR3 is CSAPHSGETYNEQFF. CDR3 sequence (DNA): TGCAGTGCGCCGCATAGCGGGGAGACCTACAATGAGCAGTTCTTC.

The chain employs TRBV29-1 and TRBJ1-1; D is possibly TRBD1 (6 bases). Germline V gene sequence: CDR1 SQVTM, CDR2 ANQGSEA. The CDR3 runs 13 residues. V was trimmed by 4 bases and J by 5 bases, leaving 14 bases between them. CDR3 sequence reads: CSVASGVWTEAFF. CDR3 coding DNA: TGCAGCGTTGCCTCAGGGGTTTGGACTGAAGCTTTCTTT.

The V and J genes are TRBV29-1 and TRBJ1-2; the D is unclear. Per germline, CDR1 SQVTM and CDR2 ANQGSEA. Trimming removed 2 bases at V and 3 bases at J, with 13 bases between. The CDR3 is 14 amino acids. The CDR3 bases are TGCAGCGTTGAATGGGTGACGGGATACTATGGCTACACCTTC. Amino acids: CSVEWVTGYYGYTF.

This chain links TRBV20-1 with TRBJ1-2; 11 bases line up with TRBD1. Germline CDR1 reads DFQATT; CDR2 reads SNEGSKA (reference sequence). Trimming removed 5 bases from V and 5 bases from J; junction bases left unmatched: 4. CDR3 size: 13 residues. The CDR3 DNA is TGCAGTGCTCGGACAGGGGGCATGTATGGCTACACCTTC. This gives the protein CSARTGGMYGYTF.

Only a few counts were recorded for this clonotype. The junction and the germline gene differ at one end; a read error may be behind it. The chain employs TRBV20-1 and TRBJ1-1; TRBD1 is a possible D gene (6 bases). Germline lookup yields CDR1 DFQATT and CDR2 SNEGSKA (reference sequence). The CDR3 loop spans 13 amino acids. This CDR3 is CSASAQGNAEAFF. The CDR3 nucleotides read TGCAGTGCTTCCGCTCAGGGGAACGCTGAAGCTTTCTTT.

This clonotype was seen repeatedly, ten times or more. This chain links TRBV30 with TRBJ2-7; TRBD1 matches at 8 bases. The CDR3 is made up of 12 amino acids. V was pared by 6 bases and J by 3 bases, with 4 bases of the junction left unmatched. The germline CDR1 and CDR2 sequences are GTSNPN and SVGIG (reference sequence). CDR3 nucleotides: TGTGCCTGCCCCGGGACAGGCTACGAGCAGTACTTC. This codes for CACPGTGYEQYF.

This clonotype was observed many times. The chain uses TRBV11-2 and TRBJ2-2; TRBD2 matches at 10 bases. Trimming at V came to 10 bases and at J to 6 bases, leaving 5 bases not matched to a gene. This CDR3 spans 13 amino acids. Germline V lookup: CDR1 SGHAT, CDR2 FQNNGV. In DNA, the CDR3 is TGTGCCACCCAGCGGGGGGGCGCCGGGGAGCTGTTTTTT. Its protein is CATQRGGAGELFF.

The chain couples TRBV29-1 to TRBJ2-3, with unresolved D. V lost 4 bases and J lost 4, with 9 bases in between. This CDR3 comprises 12 residues. CDR1 SQVTM and CDR2 ANQGSEA come from the germline V gene. CDR3 sequence reads: CSVARQADTQYF. CDR3 coding DNA: TGCAGCGTTGCCCGCCAGGCAGATACGCAGTATTTT.

This clonotype was seen a handful of times. The chain employs TRBV28 and TRBJ2-5, with 9 bases that match TRBD1. Trimming cost V 7 bases and J 5 bases; bases outside gene matches: 5. CDR3 length equals 13 residues. Germline assignment: CDR1 MDHEN and CDR2 SYDVKM. The CDR3 loop is CASTIDRGETQYF. CDR3 DNA sequence: TGTGCCAGCACCATTGACAGGGGGGAGACCCAGTACTTC.

The chain has TRBV7-9 and TRBJ2-1; unclear D gene. CDR3 length: 15 amino acids. The germline V gene encodes CDR1 SEHNR and CDR2 FQNEAQ (reference sequence). Trimming took 5 bases from V and 7 from J, leaving 18 bases between them. CDR3: CASSPKARMGNEQFF. CDR3 DNA sequence: TGTGCCAGCAGCCCCAAGGCTAGGATGGGGAATGAGCAGTTCTTC.

This clonotype was observed at least ten times. The chain combines TRBV7-2 with TRBJ2-1; TRBD2 might be the D (5 bases). Germline-derived CDR1 and CDR2 are SGHTA and FQGNSA. The CDR3 has 15 amino acids. V was shortened by 5 bases and J by 8 bases, with 19 bases between the two germline ends. CDR3 nucleotide sequence: TGTGCCAGCAGCCTGATGGGAGCAAGTAGCCATGAGCAGTTCTTC. This encodes CASSLMGASSHEQFF.

The J gene is TRBJ2-3, the V gene TRBV21-1. TRBV21-1 is marked as a pseudogene. This CDR3 has 15 residues. In DNA, the CDR3 is TGTGCCAGCAGCAAAGTCGGGCTAGCGAGAGATACGCAGTATTTT. It is translated as CASSKVGLARDTQYF.

This clonotype was observed a few times. The rearrangement joins TRBV5-5 to TRBJ2-5; perhaps TRBD1 as D (6 bases). The CDR3 spans 18 residues. Per germline, CDR1 SGHKS and CDR2 YYEKEE (reference sequence). The germline V and J ends were trimmed by 1 base and 1 base, with 20 bases remaining between them. The CDR3 sequence: CASSLYEWTDFGQETQYF. The CDR3 bases are TGTGCCAGCAGCTTGTACGAATGGACAGACTTTGGCCAAGAGACCCAGTACTTC.

This clonotype was found a few times. The CDR3 loop reads CASSPTGGDTQYF. CDR3 nucleotides: TGTGCCAGCTCACCAACGGGGGGAGATACGCAGTATTTT. J is TRBJ2-3 and V is TRBV18; TRBD2 aligns across 7 bases. CDR1 is KGHSH, CDR2 LQKENI, per germline. The trim removed 2 bases at V and 5 bases at J, leaving 1 base unmatched. This CDR3 is built from 13 residues.

The chain combines TRBV7-2 with TRBJ1-3; D remains ambiguous. V lost 1 base, J lost 0 bases, and 10 bases lay in between. The CDR3 is 16 amino acids. CDR1 is SGHTA and CDR2 is FQGNSA in the germline V gene. CDR3 bases: TGTGCCAGCAGCTTAGGGCCCGTCTTCTCTGGAAACACCATATATTTT. Its protein product is CASSLGPVFSGNTIYF.

The chain joins TRBV28 to TRBJ2-1; a possible D gene is TRBD2 (6 bases). The CDR3 extends over 16 amino acids. Germline V gene lookup returns CDR1 MDHEN and CDR2 SYDVKM. Trimming removed 5 bases at V and 6 bases at J, with 20 bases between. CDR3 sequence reads: CASSPSGTDFFNEQFF. The CDR3 nucleotides are TGTGCCAGCAGTCCCTCCGGGACTGACTTTTTCAATGAGCAGTTCTTC.

A few counts support this clonotype. V is TRBV3-1 and J is TRBJ2-1, with D hard to call. Germline CDR1 reads LGHDT; CDR2 reads YNNKEL (reference sequence). With 1 base removed from V and 3 bases from J, the gap between germline ends came to 10 bases. CDR3 size: 15 residues. The CDR3 DNA sequence: TGTGCCAGCAGCCAAGCTTGGCAGCTCTACAATGAGCAGTTCTTC. Protein product: CASSQAWQLYNEQFF.

The sample holds a few counts of this clonotype. The J gene is TRBJ2-2, the V gene TRBV12-3 or TRBV12-4; D remains unclear. CDR3 length: 12 amino acids. V shed 3 bases and J shed 7 bases, with 6 bases lying between them. The CDR3 nucleotides are TGTGCCAGCAGTTTTGGGGTCGGGGAGCTGTTTTTT. Amino acids: CASSFGVGELFF.

Only a few counts were recorded for this clonotype. This chain connects TRBV30 to TRBJ2-3; D call uncertain. Trimming stripped 2 bases from V and 6 bases from J, with 6 bases between. Germline lookup yields CDR1 GTSNPN and CDR2 SVGIG (reference sequence). CDR3 length equals 11 residues. Written as DNA, the CDR3 is TGTGCCTGGAGTCCATGGGATACGCAGTATTTT. Translating it yields CAWSPWDTQYF. The full variable domain, rest sourced from reference TRBV30 and TRBJ2-3, is SQTIHQWPATLVQPVGSPLSLECTVEGTSNPNLYWYRQAAGRGLQLLFYSVGIGQISSEVPQNLSASRPQDRQFILSSKKLLLSDSGFYLCAWSPWDTQYFGPGTRLTVL.

This chain joins TRBV24-1 and TRBJ2-2; D ambiguous. Trimming removed 1 base from V and 0 bases from J, with 5 bases in between. Germline CDR1 is KGHDR and CDR2 is SFDVKD. The CDR3 has 15 residues. The CDR3 DNA follows: TGTGCCACCAGTGATTTCAGATCGAACACCGGGGAGCTGTTTTTT. It specifies CATSDFRSNTGELFF.

V and J are TRBV4-2 and TRBJ2-3; 7 bases match TRBD2. The CDR3 has 17 residues. Germline V gives CDR1 LGHNA, CDR2 YNFKEQ. Trimming cost V 0 bases and J 3 bases; bases outside gene matches: 9. The CDR3 reads CASSQDLYPGLTDTQYF. Written as DNA, the CDR3 is TGTGCCAGCAGCCAAGACCTCTATCCGGGACTAACAGATACGCAGTATTTT.

The rearrangement uses TRBV6-2 or TRBV6-3 and TRBJ2-3; TRBD1 matches at 8 bases. The CDR3 runs to 15 residues. Unmatched junction bases numbered 9, after V lost 5 bases and J lost 5 bases. CDR1 and CDR2 from the germline V gene are MNHEY and SVGEGT. This CDR3 is CASSAGTGRGDTQYF. CDR3 DNA: TGTGCCAGCAGTGCCGGGACAGGACGGGGAGATACGCAGTATTTT.

This clonotype was seen just once. This chain links TRBV6-2 or TRBV6-3 with TRBJ2-3; the D gene is possibly TRBD1 (6 bases). CDR1 MNHEY and CDR2 SVGEGT come from the germline V gene. V shed 6 bases and J shed 0 bases, with 13 bases lying between them. There are 15 residues in the CDR3. The CDR3 loop is CASRPQGKSTDTQYF. The CDR3 region has the DNA TGTGCCAGCAGACCCCAGGGGAAGAGCACAGATACGCAGTATTTT.

The rearrangement uses TRBV5-1 and TRBJ2-7, with 8 bases fitting TRBD1. CDR3 length equals 15 residues. Germline V gene data show CDR1 as SGHRS and CDR2 as YFSETQ. With 0 bases clipped from V and 0 bases from J, the junction kept 2 bases outside the gene matches. The CDR3 coding sequence is TGCGCCAGCAGCTTGGGGGACAGGCACTCCTACGAGCAGTACTTC. Its translation: CASSLGDRHSYEQYF.

V usage is TRBV7-9 and J usage is TRBJ2-7; either TRBD1 or TRBD2 may supply D (5 bases each). Germline values: CDR1 SEHNR, CDR2 FQNEAQ (reference sequence). There are 13 residues in the CDR3. The CDR3 bases are TGTGCCAGCAGCTCGAAGCCGGCCGGGACCATTTTCGTC. It codes for CASSSKPAGTIFV.

This sequence joins TRBV7-8 and TRBJ2-1; perhaps D is TRBD1 or TRBD2 (6 bases each). The CDR3 extends over 14 amino acids. V was pared by 3 bases and J by 10 bases, with 16 bases between. The germline V gene has CDR1 SGHVS and CDR2 FQNEAQ. The CDR3 region is CASSFWGAEGEQFF. In nucleotides, the CDR3 is TGTGCCAGCAGCTTTTGGGGGGCCGAGGGGGAGCAGTTCTTC.